Sequencing of this TCR beta chain was carried out in a study of blood T cell repertoires in COVID-19. Study-wide background: Sample material is recorded as cDNA or gDNA derived from T cells, B-cell-depleted T cells, or PBMCs.

Repertoires were generated with immunoSEQ multiplex PCR, while TCRdb's copy carries only in-frame clones and drops some. The sample shows about 220,000 clones, roughly 85% of them seen only once. The Seattle site enrolled patients during active infection and followed them longitudinally. The sample was peripheral blood. This TCR came from a woman in her 70s with COVID-19, enrolled during active disease.

The CDR3 sequence is CASRTSGNTGELFF. The CDR3 DNA reads as TGTGCCAGCAGAACTAGCGGGAACACCGGGGAGCTGTTTTTT. The rearrangement joins TRBV6-4 to TRBJ2-2, with 8 positions matching TRBD2. The CDR3 runs to 14 residues. V shed 6 bases and J 1 base; nucleotides not matched to a gene: 1. Germline CDR1 MRHNA, CDR2 SNTAGT.